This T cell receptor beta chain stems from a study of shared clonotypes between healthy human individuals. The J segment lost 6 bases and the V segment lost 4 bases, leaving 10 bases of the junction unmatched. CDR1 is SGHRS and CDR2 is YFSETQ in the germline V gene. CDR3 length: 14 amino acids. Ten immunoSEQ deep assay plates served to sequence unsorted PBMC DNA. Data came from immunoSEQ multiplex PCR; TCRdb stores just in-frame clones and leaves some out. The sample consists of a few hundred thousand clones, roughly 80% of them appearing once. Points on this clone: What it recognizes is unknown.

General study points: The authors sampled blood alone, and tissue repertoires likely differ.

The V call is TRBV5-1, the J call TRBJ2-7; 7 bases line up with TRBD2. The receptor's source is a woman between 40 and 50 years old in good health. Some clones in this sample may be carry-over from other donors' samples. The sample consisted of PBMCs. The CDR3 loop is CASSSGTPVVEQYF. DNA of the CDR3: TGCGCCAGCAGCAGCGGGACGCCCGTGGTCGAGCAGTACTTC. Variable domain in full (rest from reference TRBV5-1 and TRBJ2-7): KAGVTQTPRYLIKTRGQQVTLSCSPISGHRSVSWYQQTPGQGLQFLFEYFSETQRNKGNFPGRFSGRQFSNSRSEMNVSTLELGDSALYLCASSSGTPVVEQYFGPGTRLTVT.